Sequencing of this T cell receptor (beta chain) was carried out in a study of CD8 T cells in Susac syndrome. Study overall: Clinical remission applied to roughly 8 sequenced Susac syndrome patients, and roughly six had active disease. Patients with Susac syndrome were, at the time of blood collection, therapy-naive, maintained on corticosteroids, or maintained on intravenous immunoglobulin alone.

Definite or probable Susac syndrome was diagnosed using recently defined diagnostic criteria. TEMRA cells were enriched by FACS, while CD8+ and CD4+ T cells were obtained through a negative isolation that was performed magnetically. With random hexamers, 0.5 to 1 ug RNA was reverse transcribed. TCRdb called the immunoSEQ multiplex PCR reads again in MiXCR, with one record for every CDR3 protein. This sample has 100,000 to 150,000 distinct CDR3 sequences; over 85% occur once, and the top ten carry approximately 0.22%. CDR1 and CDR2 from the germline V gene are MNHEY and SMNVEV (reference sequence). CDR3 length: 15 residues. V dropped 0 bases and J dropped 3 bases, with 11 bases sitting between them.

The sample taken for sequencing was CD8+ T cells from PBMCs. The rearrangement links TRBV27 to TRBJ1-1; D not certain. The clonotype comes from a human donor with Susac syndrome. CDR3 in DNA: TGTGCCAGCAGTTTATCGCAGGATGGGGACACTGAAGCTTTCTTT. Amino acids: CASSLSQDGDTEAFF.